This record covers a single TCR beta chain. The sample originates from a study of blood T cell repertoires in COVID-19. This CDR3 contains 15 residues. From germline, CDR1 is SGHTA and CDR2 FQGNSA. V lost 1 base and J 0 bases, leaving 10 bases between the germline ends. Profiling relied on immunoSEQ multiplex PCR, and the TCRdb table lists in-frame clones only, not all of them. The profile shows roughly 62,000 clones, around 80% of them singletons. The sample taken for sequencing was peripheral blood. The receptor's source is a man under 40 with COVID-19, enrolled during active disease. The genes are TRBV7-2 and TRBJ2-7; perhaps TRBD1 as D (7 bases). CDR3 DNA sequence: TGTGCCAGCAGCTTAGGGAGGGACAGCTCCTACGAGCAGTACTTC. Its translation is CASSLGRDSSYEQYF.